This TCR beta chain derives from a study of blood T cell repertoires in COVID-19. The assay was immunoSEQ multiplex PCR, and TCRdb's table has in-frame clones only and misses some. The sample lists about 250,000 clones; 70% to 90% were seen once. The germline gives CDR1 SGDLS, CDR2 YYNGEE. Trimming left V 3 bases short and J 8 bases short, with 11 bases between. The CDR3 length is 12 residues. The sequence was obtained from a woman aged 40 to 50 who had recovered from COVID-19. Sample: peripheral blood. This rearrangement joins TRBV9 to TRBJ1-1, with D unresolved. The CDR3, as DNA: TGTGCCAGCAGCGGCGCCCAAGAAGAAGCTTTCTTT. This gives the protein CASSGAQEEAFF.